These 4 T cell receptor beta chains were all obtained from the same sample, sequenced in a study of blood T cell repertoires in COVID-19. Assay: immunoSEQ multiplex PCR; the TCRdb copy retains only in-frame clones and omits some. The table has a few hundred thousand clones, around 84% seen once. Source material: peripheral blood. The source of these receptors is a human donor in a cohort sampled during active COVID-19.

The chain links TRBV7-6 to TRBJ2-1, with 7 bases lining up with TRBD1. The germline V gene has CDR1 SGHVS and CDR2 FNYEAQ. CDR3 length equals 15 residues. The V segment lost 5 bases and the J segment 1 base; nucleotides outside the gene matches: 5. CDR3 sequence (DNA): TGTGCCAGCAGCCTAGGACAGGATTCCTACAATGAGCAGTTCTTC. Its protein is CASSLGQDSYNEQFF.

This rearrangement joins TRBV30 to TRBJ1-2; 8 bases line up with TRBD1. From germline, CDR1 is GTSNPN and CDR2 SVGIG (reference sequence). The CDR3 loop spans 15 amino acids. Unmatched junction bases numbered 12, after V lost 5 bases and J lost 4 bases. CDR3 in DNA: TGTGCCTGGTCCCGGACCGGGACAGGCATCTATGGCTACACCTTC. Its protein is CAWSRTGTGIYGYTF.

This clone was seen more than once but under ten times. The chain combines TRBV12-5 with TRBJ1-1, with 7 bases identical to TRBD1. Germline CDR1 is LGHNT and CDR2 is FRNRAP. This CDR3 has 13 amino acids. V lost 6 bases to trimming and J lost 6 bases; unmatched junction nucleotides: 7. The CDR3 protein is CASGWTGLPEAFF. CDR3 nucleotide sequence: TGTGCTAGTGGATGGACAGGACTCCCTGAAGCTTTCTTT.

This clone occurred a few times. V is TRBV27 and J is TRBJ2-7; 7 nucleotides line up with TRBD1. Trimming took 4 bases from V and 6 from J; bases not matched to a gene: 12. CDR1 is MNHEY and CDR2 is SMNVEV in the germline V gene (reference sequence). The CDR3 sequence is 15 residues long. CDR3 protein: CASSSGTAHAAEQYF. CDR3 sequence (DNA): TGTGCCAGCAGTTCCGGGACAGCCCACGCCGCCGAGCAGTACTTC.